This is a list of T cell receptor beta chains from one sample in a study of T cell responses to AZD1222 COVID-19 vaccine. The data were produced by immunoSEQ multiplex PCR, yet TCRdb's version contains in-frame clones alone and is incomplete. Among fewer than 200,000 clones listed, 85% to 90% were seen once. Sequenced material: peripheral blood, taken 28 days after the second AZD1222 dose. The source is an adult who received the AZD1222 COVID-19 vaccine. The CDR3 runs from the conserved cysteine through the conserved F or W. The order of the fields is D gene, clone size, V gene, J gene, CDR3 DNA, CDR3 protein. The D gene is left open where the match is weak. Where a row states a size, it is once, few, many or the class of an expanded clone; other rows omit it.

d_call: .
clone_size: .
v_call: TRBV7-2
j_call: TRBJ2-3
cdr3_nt: TGTGCCAGCAGCTCCGATCGGGCGGCTACGCAGTATTTT
cdr3_aa: CASSSDRAATQYF

d_call: .
clone_size: .
v_call: TRBV19
j_call: TRBJ2-3
cdr3_nt: TGTGCCAGTAATGAGGGTGGGAGGTCGGCAGATACGCAGTATTTT
cdr3_aa: CASNEGGRSADTQYF

d_call: .
clone_size: .
v_call: TRBV5-8
j_call: TRBJ2-3
cdr3_nt: TGTGCCAGCGGTTCCCGGGACCCCCAGTATTTT
cdr3_aa: CASGSRDPQYF

d_call: .
clone_size: .
v_call: TRBV4-1
j_call: TRBJ1-1
cdr3_nt: TGCGCCAGCAGCCAAGAAGGGCCAGCGAACACTGAAGCTTTCTTT
cdr3_aa: CASSQEGPANTEAFF

d_call: .
clone_size: .
v_call: TRBV27
j_call: TRBJ1-5
cdr3_nt: TGTGCCAGCAGTTTATCCAGGGAACGTCAGCCCCAGCATTTT
cdr3_aa: CASSLSRERQPQHF

d_call: TRBD2
clone_size: .
v_call: TRBV28
j_call: TRBJ2-3
cdr3_nt: TGTGCCAGCAGTTCTGGAACTAGCGGGTACACAGATACGCAGTATTTT
cdr3_aa: CASSSGTSGYTDTQYF

d_call: .
clone_size: .
v_call: TRBV5-1
j_call: TRBJ1-4
cdr3_nt: TGCGCCAGCAGCTTTCCGGGGGGCGAAAAACTGTTTTTT
cdr3_aa: CASSFPGGEKLFF

d_call: .
clone_size: .
v_call: TRBV6-5
j_call: TRBJ1-3
cdr3_nt: TGTGCCAGCAGGGGGTTTTCTGGAAACACCATATATTTT
cdr3_aa: CASRGFSGNTIYF

d_call: TRBD1
clone_size: .
v_call: TRBV7-3
j_call: TRBJ2-1
cdr3_nt: TGTGCCAGCAGCCACGGACAGGGTTCTACCGATGAGCAGTTCTTC
cdr3_aa: CASSHGQGSTDEQFF

d_call: TRBD2
clone_size: .
v_call: TRBV9
j_call: TRBJ2-7
cdr3_nt: TGTGCCAGCAGCGCGACCGGGACTAGAGACCACGAGCAGTACTTC
cdr3_aa: CASSATGTRDHEQYF

d_call: .
clone_size: .
v_call: TRBV28
j_call: TRBJ2-1
cdr3_nt: TGTGCCAGCTTAGGGCGATCCTACAATGAGCAGTTCTTC
cdr3_aa: CASLGRSYNEQFF

d_call: .
clone_size: .
v_call: TRBV9
j_call: TRBJ2-2
cdr3_nt: TGTGCCAGCAGCTCAAGGACAGCGAACACCGGGGAGCTGTTTTTT
cdr3_aa: CASSSRTANTGELFF

d_call: .
clone_size: .
v_call: TRBV29-1
j_call: TRBJ1-5
cdr3_nt: TGCAGCGTTGCGAGAGGGGAAGGACAGCCCCAGCATTTT
cdr3_aa: CSVARGEGQPQHF

d_call: TRBD2
clone_size: once
v_call: TRBV5-6
j_call: TRBJ2-7
cdr3_nt: TGTGCCAGCAGCTTGGATAGGGCGCCAGCGGGACTCTACTACGAGCAGTACTTC
cdr3_aa: CASSLDRAPAGLYYEQYF

d_call: .
clone_size: .
v_call: TRBV6-1
j_call: TRBJ2-2
cdr3_nt: TGTGCCAGCAGTGCCCACGTTGGATCGAACACCGGGGAGCTGTTTTTT
cdr3_aa: CASSAHVGSNTGELFF

d_call: TRBD2
clone_size: few
v_call: TRBV10-1
j_call: TRBJ2-7
cdr3_nt: TGCGCCAGCAGTGAGTTACGGACTAGCGGGAAAATCGAGCAGTACTTC
cdr3_aa: CASSELRTSGKIEQYF

d_call: .
clone_size: .
v_call: TRBV28
j_call: TRBJ1-6
cdr3_nt: TGTGCCATACTATCGTCCCTAGGGAATTCACCCCTCCACTTT
cdr3_aa: CAILSSLGNSPLHF

d_call: .
clone_size: .
v_call: TRBV24-1
j_call: TRBJ1-5
cdr3_nt: TGTGCCACCAGCCACAGGGACTATAGCAATCAGCCCCAGCATTTT
cdr3_aa: CATSHRDYSNQPQHF

d_call: TRBD1
clone_size: few
v_call: TRBV4-2
j_call: TRBJ2-1
cdr3_nt: TGTGCCAGCAGCCAACCGGACAGGGACAATGAGCAGTTCTTC
cdr3_aa: CASSQPDRDNEQFF

d_call: .
clone_size: .
v_call: TRBV12-3/TRBV12-4
j_call: TRBJ2-5
cdr3_nt: TGTGCCAGCAGTTGGACTACCCAAGAGACCCAGTACTTC
cdr3_aa: CASSWTTQETQYF

d_call: .
clone_size: .
v_call: TRBV10-3
j_call: TRBJ1-1
cdr3_nt: TGTGCCATCGCGGGCCAGAACACTGAAGCTTTCTTT
cdr3_aa: CAIAGQNTEAFF

d_call: .
clone_size: .
v_call: TRBV2
j_call: TRBJ2-7
cdr3_nt: TGTGCCAGCAGTGGGGACCGTCCCTACGAGCAGTACTTC
cdr3_aa: CASSGDRPYEQYF

d_call: TRBD1
clone_size: .
v_call: TRBV30
j_call: TRBJ2-1
cdr3_nt: TGTGCCTGGAGTCTTTGGACAGGGGGCTTCTCCTACAATGAGCAGTTCTTC
cdr3_aa: CAWSLWTGGFSYNEQFF

d_call: .
clone_size: few
v_call: TRBV28
j_call: TRBJ1-2
cdr3_nt: TGTGCCAGCACCTATGGGGTGGGGAGGGCCGCTATAGGCTACACCTTC
cdr3_aa: CASTYGVGRAAIGYTF

d_call: TRBD1
clone_size: .
v_call: TRBV28
j_call: TRBJ2-7
cdr3_nt: TGTGCCAGCAGTTTAGACCCGACAGGGTACGAGCAGTACTTC
cdr3_aa: CASSLDPTGYEQYF

d_call: .
clone_size: .
v_call: TRBV5-5
j_call: TRBJ1-2
cdr3_nt: TGTGCCAGCCGCGGGAACAGTCCCCGCGCTGTCTATGGCTACACCTTC
cdr3_aa: CASRGNSPRAVYGYTF

d_call: .
clone_size: .
v_call: TRBV19
j_call: TRBJ2-7
cdr3_nt: TGTGCCAGTAGTATAGATGGGGGCGAGGTGGCGATCCCCTACGAGCAGTACTTC
cdr3_aa: CASSIDGGEVAIPYEQYF

d_call: .
clone_size: .
v_call: TRBV29-1
j_call: TRBJ2-7
cdr3_nt: TGCAGCGTTTCAGGGACCCCGTCCTACGAGCAGTACTTC
cdr3_aa: CSVSGTPSYEQYF

d_call: TRBD2
clone_size: .
v_call: TRBV12-5
j_call: TRBJ2-1
cdr3_nt: TGTGCTGTAGGGGGACTAGCGGGAGGAAATGAGCAGTTCTTC
cdr3_aa: CAVGGLAGGNEQFF

d_call: TRBD2
clone_size: .
v_call: TRBV4-2
j_call: TRBJ2-3
cdr3_nt: TGTGCCAGCAGCCAGCATCTAGCGGGAGGGCCGTCAGATACGCAGTATTTT
cdr3_aa: CASSQHLAGGPSDTQYF

d_call: .
clone_size: .
v_call: TRBV7-8
j_call: TRBJ2-3
cdr3_nt: TGTGCCAGCAGCTTAGAGGGGGGGCAGGGCTATTTCACAGATACGCAGTATTTT
cdr3_aa: CASSLEGGQGYFTDTQYF

d_call: .
clone_size: .
v_call: TRBV29-1
j_call: TRBJ2-1
cdr3_nt: TGCAGCGTTTTCGCTGCAGATGAGCAGTTCTTC
cdr3_aa: CSVFAADEQFF

d_call: .
clone_size: .
v_call: TRBV7-2
j_call: TRBJ1-4
cdr3_nt: TGTGCCAGCAGCTTTCAGGCAACTAATGAAAAACTGTTTTTT
cdr3_aa: CASSFQATNEKLFF

d_call: .
clone_size: .
v_call: TRBV28
j_call: TRBJ1-4
cdr3_nt: TGTGCCAGCAGTTTTGAAGGTGAAAAACTGTTTTTT
cdr3_aa: CASSFEGEKLFF

d_call: TRBD2
clone_size: .
v_call: TRBV15
j_call: TRBJ2-5
cdr3_nt: TGTGCCACCAGCAGATCAAGGACCGGGACTAGTCAAGAGACCCAGTACTTC
cdr3_aa: CATSRSRTGTSQETQYF

d_call: TRBD1
clone_size: .
v_call: TRBV7-2
j_call: TRBJ2-6
cdr3_nt: TGTGCCAGCAGCACCGGGACAGGCCGCCCTAACTCTGGGGCCAACGTCCTGACTTTC
cdr3_aa: CASSTGTGRPNSGANVLTF

d_call: .
clone_size: .
v_call: TRBV18
j_call: TRBJ2-3
cdr3_nt: TGTGCCAGCTCACCATTGGGGTCCGATACGCAGTATTTT
cdr3_aa: CASSPLGSDTQYF

d_call: .
clone_size: .
v_call: TRBV20-1
j_call: TRBJ2-2
cdr3_nt: TGCAGTGCTAGTGCAGGGGCGCTGAACACCGGGGAGCTGTTTTTT
cdr3_aa: CSASAGALNTGELFF

d_call: .
clone_size: .
v_call: TRBV12-3/TRBV12-4
j_call: TRBJ1-2
cdr3_nt: TGTGCCAGCAGGCTCGGGGGATATGGCTACACCTTC
cdr3_aa: CASRLGGYGYTF

d_call: .
clone_size: .
v_call: TRBV7-2
j_call: TRBJ1-3
cdr3_nt: TGTGCCAGCAGCTTATGGGGGCGGAACACCATATATTTT
cdr3_aa: CASSLWGRNTIYF

d_call: TRBD2
clone_size: .
v_call: TRBV19
j_call: TRBJ2-7
cdr3_nt: TGTGCCAGTAGTATTCTTCGGAGCGGGAGCTCCTACGAGCAGTACTTC
cdr3_aa: CASSILRSGSSYEQYF

d_call: TRBD2
clone_size: .
v_call: TRBV28
j_call: TRBJ2-2
cdr3_nt: TGTGCCAGCAACATTGACGGGAGGGCCCCCGGGGAGCTGTTTTTT
cdr3_aa: CASNIDGRAPGELFF

d_call: .
clone_size: once
v_call: TRBV7-3
j_call: TRBJ2-7
cdr3_nt: TGTGCCAGCAGTCTCCAAGAGGGCCAACTCTACGAGCAGTACTTC
cdr3_aa: CASSLQEGQLYEQYF

d_call: TRBD2
clone_size: few
v_call: TRBV10-3
j_call: TRBJ2-7
cdr3_nt: TGTGCCATCAGTGACCACGGACTAGCCTACGAGCAGTACTTC
cdr3_aa: CAISDHGLAYEQYF

d_call: .
clone_size: .
v_call: TRBV28
j_call: TRBJ1-1
cdr3_nt: TGTGCCAGCAATCCTGGGGGGTTCTTGAGGAACACTGAAGCTTTCTTT
cdr3_aa: CASNPGGFLRNTEAFF

d_call: .
clone_size: .
v_call: TRBV29-1
j_call: TRBJ2-1
cdr3_nt: TGCAGCGGAAACCCCGACGCGGACAATGAGCAGTTCTTC
cdr3_aa: CSGNPDADNEQFF

d_call: .
clone_size: .
v_call: TRBV28
j_call: TRBJ1-2
cdr3_nt: TGTGCCAGCAGTTCAGGGCAGCAGGGCTATGGCTACACCTTC
cdr3_aa: CASSSGQQGYGYTF

d_call: .
clone_size: .
v_call: TRBV6-5
j_call: TRBJ2-7
cdr3_nt: TGTGCCAGCAGTTACGACTACGAGCAGTACTTC
cdr3_aa: CASSYDYEQYF

d_call: .
clone_size: .
v_call: TRBV29-1
j_call: TRBJ2-2
cdr3_nt: TGCAGCGTTGGCCAATTATCCGGGGAGCTGTTTTTT
cdr3_aa: CSVGQLSGELFF